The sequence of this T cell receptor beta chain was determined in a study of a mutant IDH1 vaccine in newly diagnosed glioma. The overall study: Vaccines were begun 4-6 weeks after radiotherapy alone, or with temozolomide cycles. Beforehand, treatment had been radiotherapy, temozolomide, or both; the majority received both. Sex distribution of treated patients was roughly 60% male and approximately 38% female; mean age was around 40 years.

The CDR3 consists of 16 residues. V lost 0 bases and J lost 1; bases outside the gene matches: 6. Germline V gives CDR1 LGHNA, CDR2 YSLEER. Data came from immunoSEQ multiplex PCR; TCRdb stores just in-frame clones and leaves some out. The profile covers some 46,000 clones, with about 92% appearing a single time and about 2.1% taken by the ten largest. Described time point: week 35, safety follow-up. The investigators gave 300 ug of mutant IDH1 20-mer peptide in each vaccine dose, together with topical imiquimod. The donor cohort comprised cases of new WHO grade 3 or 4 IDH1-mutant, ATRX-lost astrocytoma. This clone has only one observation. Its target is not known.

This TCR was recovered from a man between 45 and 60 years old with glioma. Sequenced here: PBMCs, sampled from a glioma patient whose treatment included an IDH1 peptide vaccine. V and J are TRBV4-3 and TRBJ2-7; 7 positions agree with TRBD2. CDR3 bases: TGCGCCAGCAGCCAAGATAGTCGGGGGGTTTCCTACGAGCAGTACTTC. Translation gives CASSQDSRGVSYEQYF.